This T cell receptor (beta chain) was obtained from a study of post-analysis software for immune sequencing data. About the study: As for disease course, relapsing-remitting, secondary progressive and progressive-relapsing multiple sclerosis were all included.

Study results and caveats: In multiple sclerosis, normalized Chao1 diversity was significantly below that of controls. Strong co-clustering by F measure linked samples that shared a preparation batch. TRBV segments more frequent in patients than in controls numbered five and included TRBV5-6, TRBV5-1 and TRBV20-1.

The CDR3 length is 16 residues. Germline values: CDR1 SGDLS, CDR2 YYNGEE. The J segment lost 9 bases and the V segment lost 0 bases, leaving 6 bases of the junction unmatched. Unique molecular identifiers had been added to the TCR beta cDNA libraries. TCRdb analysed the PCR reads with MiXCR anew, one entry per CDR3 protein. The sample consists of some 690,000 distinct CDR3 sequences, roughly three fifths of them appearing once. Points on this clonotype: No antigen is known for it.

Sequencing input: blood. The TCR originated in a girl aged 2 to 9 with multiple sclerosis. The genes are TRBV9 and TRBJ1-6; TRBD1 matches at 10 bases. The CDR3 DNA follows: TGTGCCAGCAGCGTAGACCCGGACAGGGGGAGTTCACCCCTCCACTTT. The encoded protein is CASSVDPDRGSSPLHF.